This is a list of T cell receptor beta chains from one sample in a study of blood T cell repertoires in COVID-19. TCRdb keeps only in-frame clones here, not all; method: immunoSEQ multiplex PCR. The data hold a few hundred thousand clones, with more than 75% observed a single time. Sequencing used peripheral blood. The source of these receptors is a man in his forties who had recovered from COVID-19. Each CDR3 is given with its conserved first and last residue. The order of the fields is J gene, V gene, D gene, clone size, CDR3 protein, CDR3 DNA. D genes are given only for firm matches. Not every row has a clone size; where given, it reads once, few, many or a size class.

j_call: TRBJ2-2
v_call: TRBV11-3
d_call: TRBD1
clone_size: -
cdr3_aa: CASSLAGTANTGELFF
cdr3_nt: TGTGCCAGCAGCTTAGCCGGGACAGCGAACACCGGGGAGCTGTTTTTT

j_call: TRBJ1-1
v_call: TRBV25-1
d_call: -
clone_size: -
cdr3_aa: CASRRGGDVTEAFF
cdr3_nt: TGTGCCAGCCGCCGAGGGGGGGATGTCACTGAAGCTTTCTTT

j_call: TRBJ2-7
v_call: TRBV7-2
d_call: -
clone_size: -
cdr3_aa: CASSLREGSYEQYF
cdr3_nt: TGTGCCAGCAGCTTGAGGGAAGGCTCCTACGAGCAGTACTTC

j_call: TRBJ1-2
v_call: TRBV5-1
d_call: -
clone_size: -
cdr3_aa: CASSLNDRLRGYTF
cdr3_nt: TGCGCCAGCAGCTTGAACGACAGGCTACGTGGCTACACCTTC

j_call: TRBJ1-1
v_call: TRBV10-1
d_call: -
clone_size: once
cdr3_aa: CASPRRTDRQAFF
cdr3_nt: TGCGCCAGCCCCCGCCGTACCGACAGGCAAGCTTTCTTT

j_call: TRBJ1-2
v_call: TRBV11-2
d_call: TRBD1
clone_size: -
cdr3_aa: CASSLTLDRGYGYTF
cdr3_nt: TGTGCCAGCAGCTTGACACTGGACAGGGGCTATGGCTACACCTTC

j_call: TRBJ1-5
v_call: TRBV6-2/TRBV6-3
d_call: TRBD1
clone_size: -
cdr3_aa: CASSYVPGTGDNQPQHF
cdr3_nt: TGTGCCAGCAGTTACGTGCCCGGGACAGGGGACAATCAGCCCCAGCATTTT

j_call: TRBJ2-7
v_call: TRBV7-8
d_call: -
clone_size: -
cdr3_aa: CASSEMALSYEQYF
cdr3_nt: TGTGCCAGCAGCGAAATGGCCCTCTCCTACGAGCAGTACTTC

j_call: TRBJ2-1
v_call: TRBV6-5
d_call: -
clone_size: -
cdr3_aa: CASSRGNEQFF
cdr3_nt: TGTGCCAGCAGTAGGGGAAATGAGCAGTTCTTC

j_call: TRBJ2-5
v_call: TRBV24-1
d_call: -
clone_size: -
cdr3_aa: CATSDPMDGGGRETQYF
cdr3_nt: TGTGCCACCAGTGACCCCATGGATGGGGGGGGCCGGGAGACCCAGTACTTC

j_call: TRBJ2-7
v_call: TRBV15
d_call: -
clone_size: -
cdr3_aa: CATSRDWRGQYF
cdr3_nt: TGTGCCACCAGCAGAGATTGGAGGGGGCAGTACTTC

j_call: TRBJ2-7
v_call: TRBV6-6
d_call: -
clone_size: -
cdr3_aa: CASGSWNSYEQYF
cdr3_nt: TGTGCCAGCGGGAGCTGGAATTCCTACGAGCAGTACTTC

j_call: TRBJ2-1
v_call: TRBV9
d_call: TRBD1
clone_size: -
cdr3_aa: CASSSTGDTYNEQFF
cdr3_nt: TGTGCCAGCAGCTCCACAGGGGACACTTACAATGAGCAGTTCTTC